This TCR beta chain was captured by sequencing in a study of blood T cell repertoires in COVID-19. At the level of the study: The United States, Italy and Spain supplied acute and convalescent COVID-19 samples. Sources were T cells, B-cell-depleted T cells, or PBMCs; the material itself was cDNA or gDNA.

Trimming shortened V by 6 bases and J by 3 bases, and 12 bases separated the two germline ends. Germline loops: CDR1 ENHRY, CDR2 SYGVKD. The CDR3 sequence is 13 residues long. In the original analysis: Amplification with reference gene primers provided the estimates of nucleated cell counts. TCRdb's copy holds only in-frame clones and misses some; the assay was immunoSEQ multiplex PCR. The V and J calls and clone size come from that table; D and trimming were worked out from the DNA. The sample includes some 19,000 clones, more than 85% of them seen just once. The TCR comes from a man aged 65 to 79 with acute or convalescent COVID-19. The V and J genes are TRBV10-3 and TRBJ2-7, with a possible D match to TRBD2 (7 bases). The sequencing sample was made of peripheral blood. CDR3 loop: CAIRGEGGYEQYF. The CDR3 DNA reads TGTGCCATCAGAGGGGAGGGGGGCTACGAGCAGTACTTC.